A selection of T cell receptor beta chains follows, all from one sample in a study of blood T cell repertoires in COVID-19. Sequencing was performed with immunoSEQ multiplex PCR; in TCRdb, only in-frame clones are kept and a portion is missing. The sample consists of around 130,000 clones, approximately 81% of them appearing once. The sequencing sample was made of peripheral blood. The receptors stem from a man in his fifties or sixties with acute or convalescent COVID-19. CDR3s include the opening cysteine and the closing phenylalanine or tryptophan. The D gene is left open where the match is weak. Only some rows state a clone size, as once, few, many or a class for expanded clones.

cdr3_length j_call clone_size v_call d_call cdr3_aa cdr3_nt
16 TRBJ2-1 NA TRBV4-2 NA CASSPQSRAGGNEQFF TGTGCCAGCAGCCCCCAATCCCGGGCCGGGGGAAATGAGCAGTTCTTC
14 TRBJ1-1 NA TRBV18 NA CASSPQGTNTEAFF TGTGCCAGCTCACCGCAGGGCACGAACACTGAAGCTTTCTTT
15 TRBJ2-3 once TRBV3-1/TRBV3-2 TRBD2 CASSKGGGAADTQYF TGTGCCAGCTCCAAGGGCGGGGGGGCCGCAGATACGCAGTATTTT
14 TRBJ2-5 NA TRBV21-1 NA CASSPERTEETQYF TGTGCCAGCAGCCCTGAGAGAACGGAAGAGACCCAGTACTTC
13 TRBJ1-1 once TRBV25-1 NA CASSDSGYTEAFF TGTGCCAGCAGTGACTCAGGTTACACTGAAGCTTTCTTT
13 TRBJ2-7 few TRBV2 TRBD2 CASSTGTSDEQYF TGTGCCAGCAGCACCGGGACTAGCGACGAGCAGTACTTC
16 TRBJ1-2 NA TRBV2 NA CASSEGGGRLRGGYTF TGTGCCAGCAGTGAGGGCGGGGGCCGACTACGTGGTGGCTACACCTTC
13 TRBJ2-7 NA TRBV27 TRBD1 CASSSGQRYEQYF TGTGCCAGCAGTTCGGGACAGCGATACGAGCAGTACTTC
16 TRBJ1-1 NA TRBV19 NA CASSIPVAGRNTEAFF TGTGCCAGTAGTATTCCGGTGGCAGGTCGGAACACTGAAGCTTTCTTT
19 TRBJ2-3 few TRBV19 TRBD2 CASSKRRKSGTSGSYTQYF TGTGCCAGTAGTAAGAGGAGGAAATCCGGGACTAGCGGGAGTTATACGCAGTATTTT
14 TRBJ1-2 once TRBV6-5 TRBD1 CASSFRDRNYGYTF TGTGCCAGCAGTTTCCGGGACAGGAACTATGGCTACACCTTC
13 TRBJ1-6 NA TRBV15 NA CATSPGAGLPLHF TGTGCCACCAGCCCAGGGGCTGGGCTACCCCTCCACTTT
14 TRBJ2-1 once TRBV3-1/TRBV3-2 NA CASSQATSYNEQFF TGTGCCAGCAGCCAAGCGACTAGCTACAATGAGCAGTTCTTC